This T cell receptor (beta chain) was profiled in a study of siplizumab effects on memory and regulatory T cells. Broader study findings: Apparently more diverse than memory cells, naive T cells also seemed major alloresponse contributors. The average Treg-derived proportion among mappable alloreactive CD4+ clones was 65% to 70% with siplizumab versus about 27% in controls. Tregs that proliferated in siplizumab cultures did not have their suppressive function confirmed.

The CDR3 contains 17 residues. J gave up 1 base and V 6 bases, and 14 bases lay outside the gene matches. Germline CDR1 MDHEN, CDR2 SYDVKM. Sequencing of each sample assayed around 10^5 TCR templates. Measured with immunoSEQ multiplex PCR; TCRdb has only the in-frame clones, and not every one. The sample has about 100,000 clones, about 94% seen once. As to this clone: Its antigen is unknown.

The sequencing input was non-Treg CD4+ T cells sorted from blood. The J gene is TRBJ1-2, the V gene TRBV28, with 7 positions matching TRBD1. The source is a human donor in good health. CDR3 region: CASSPVTDRDLNYGYTF. The DNA for the CDR3 is TGTGCCAGCAGCCCCGTAACTGACAGGGATCTTAACTATGGCTACACCTTC.